The 3 T cell receptor beta chains presented below share a single source sample, sequenced in a study of cytomegalovirus exposure and HLA in healthy donors. Sequencing was performed with immunoSEQ multiplex PCR; in TCRdb, only in-frame clones are kept and a portion is missing. In the table there are approximately 190,000 clones, approximately 88% of which are singletons. Sample: PBMCs. The receptor set was obtained from a young man in good health and CMV-seropositive.

This chain joins TRBV27 and TRBJ1-4; no definite D call. With 3 bases removed from V and 1 base from J, the gap between germline ends came to 9 bases. Per the germline V gene, CDR1 is MNHEY and CDR2 is SMNVEV (reference sequence). This CDR3 has 15 amino acids. The chain's CDR3 is CASSLNGGTNEKLFF. For the CDR3, the DNA is TGTGCCAGCAGTTTGAATGGAGGAACTAATGAAAAACTGTTTTTT.

V usage is TRBV6-6 and J usage is TRBJ2-7, with 12 bases aligning to TRBD1. Per the germline V gene, CDR1 is MNHNY and CDR2 is SVGAGI (reference sequence). The CDR3 loop spans 14 amino acids. With V trimmed by 7 bases and J by 6 bases, 7 bases remained unmatched. The CDR3 reads CASIPGQGAREQYF. Here the CDR3 DNA reads TGTGCCAGCATCCCGGGACAGGGGGCTCGCGAGCAGTACTTC.

This chain uses TRBV30 with TRBJ1-3; D gene ambiguous. Germline V gene sequence: CDR1 GTSNPN, CDR2 SVGIG (reference sequence). The CDR3 spans 14 residues. Trimming pared 2 bases from V and 0 bases from J, leaving 8 bases between. This CDR3 is CAWSLLDSGNTIYF. CDR3 DNA: TGTGCCTGGAGTCTCCTAGACTCTGGAAACACCATATATTTT.